This paragraph reports one T cell receptor (beta chain). Its antigen is not identified. The PCR made use of 60 Vbeta and 13 Jbeta primers. Measured with immunoSEQ multiplex PCR; TCRdb has only the in-frame clones, and not every one. This repertoire includes about 160,000 clones. The sample belongs to a study of cytomegalovirus exposure and HLA in healthy donors. The study, taken as a whole, reports: According to the study, roughly 160 TCR beta chains were cytomegalovirus-associated. In a later analysis, at a false discovery rate of 0.05, over 15,000 TCR beta sequences matched HLA alleles.

Germline CDR1 and CDR2: LNHDA and SQIVND (reference sequence). The CDR3 runs 14 residues. V was pared by 5 bases and J by 2 bases, with 13 bases between. Specimen: PBMCs. The source is a woman aged 45 to 65 in good health and CMV-seronegative. This rearrangement joins TRBV19 to TRBJ2-7; TRBD2 might be the D (5 bases). As DNA, the CDR3 is TGTGCCAGTAGTTTTGGACTTGAGACCTACGAGCAGTACTTC. Protein sequence: CASSFGLETYEQYF.